One and the same sample provided the 7 T cell receptor beta chains below, sequenced in a study of T cell responses to AZD1222 COVID-19 vaccine (dated by TCRdb to the early 2020s). Libraries were made using the immunoSEQ multiplex PCR assay. TCRdb stores this immuneACCESS table with in-frame sequences only. Part of the clones is absent; in the studies checked, under half of the shortfall reflects unresolved V genes, and no reason is known for the rest. In all, the sample holds roughly 100,000 clones, and around 85% of those were seen once. The top ten hold approximately 15% of the sample. The time point tag for this specimen amounts to: about 28 days (+/-7) after the second vaccine dose. The specimen comprised peripheral blood, sampled 28 days after the second AZD1222 dose. The receptors derive from an adult who received the AZD1222 COVID-19 vaccine.

The gene calls are TRBV27 and TRBJ2-7; the D gene is possibly TRBD1 (6 bases). V was shortened by 9 bases and J by 3 bases, with 21 bases between the two germline ends. This CDR3 contains 15 residues. The germline CDR1 and CDR2 sequences are MNHEY and SMNVEV (reference sequence). The CDR3 DNA sequence: TGTGCCAGTAAATATCTGGACAGAGATTTCTACGAGCAGTACTTC. Protein product: CASKYLDRDFYEQYF.

The rearrangement uses TRBV5-1 and TRBJ2-1; 9 bases fit TRBD2. Losses at the gene ends were 4 bases for V and 5 bases for J; bases not matched to a gene: 16. The CDR3 consists of 18 residues. Germline-derived CDR1 and CDR2 are SGHRS and YFSETQ. The CDR3 loop is CASSPEGSGRGGHNEQFF. CDR3 DNA sequence: TGCGCCAGCAGCCCCGAGGGTAGCGGGAGAGGGGGTCACAATGAGCAGTTCTTC.

The genes are TRBV2 and TRBJ2-3; TRBD1 matches 11 bases. There are 15 residues in the CDR3. The V gene end was trimmed by 6 bases and the J gene end by 2 bases; junction bases not matched to a gene: 4. Germline-derived CDR1 and CDR2 are SNHLY and FYNNEI. The CDR3 bases are TGTGCCAGCAGAAGGACAGGGGGCAACACAGATACGCAGTATTTT. Its protein product is CASRRTGGNTDTQYF.

This chain joins TRBV27 and TRBJ1-1; no definite D call. V lost 4 bases and J 0 bases, leaving 6 bases between the germline ends. The germline V gene has CDR1 MNHEY and CDR2 SMNVEV (reference sequence). This CDR3 contains 13 residues. CDR3 coding DNA: TGTGCCAGCAGTTCCCACTTGAACACTGAAGCTTTCTTT. Translation gives CASSSHLNTEAFF.

The chain combines TRBV6-5 with TRBJ1-1; D is uncertain. Germline CDR1 is MNHEY and CDR2 is SVGAGI. The germline V and J ends were trimmed by 0 bases and 11 bases, with 22 bases remaining between them. CDR3 size: 16 residues. The CDR3 DNA sequence: TGTGCCAGCAGTTACTCGAGAACTTTGGACCTATCAAAGGCTTTCTTT. This codes for CASSYSRTLDLSKAFF.

The chain uses TRBV6-2 or TRBV6-3 and TRBJ2-7, with 9 positions matching TRBD1. V trimming: 2 bases; J trimming: 1 base; junction bases outside the gene matches: 6. The CDR3 consists of 16 residues. Germline lookup yields CDR1 MNHEY and CDR2 SVGEGT. CDR3 region: CASSYRTGVGSYEQYF. In DNA, the CDR3 is TGTGCCAGCAGTTACCGGACAGGGGTAGGGTCCTACGAGCAGTACTTC.

V and J are TRBV7-3 and TRBJ2-3; 8 bases fit TRBD1. The CDR3 runs 16 residues. The germline V gene has CDR1 SGHTA and CDR2 FQGTGA. Germline trimming cut 4 bases from V and 6 bases from J; bases unmatched to any gene: 12. CDR3 in amino acids: CASSSRPGTGLDTQYF. CDR3 nucleotide sequence: TGTGCCAGCAGCTCTAGGCCCGGGACAGGTCTGGATACGCAGTATTTT.